Each of the 3 T cell receptor beta chains below was sequenced from the same sample in a study of vaccination and CD4 T cells after COVID-19. Their target antigens are unknown. Noted treatment: roughly 10-day PBMC culture with coronavirus spike peptide pools or control peptides (ViraFEST assay). Prior to the COVID-19 pandemic (2011-2018), the unexposed donor's CD4+ T cells were collected. The Oncomine TCR Beta short-read assay generated sequence data from the DNA of cultured CD4+ T cells. The source of extracted genomic DNA was cultured CD4+ T cells. TCRdb fed the PCR reads into MiXCR, producing one record per CDR3 protein. Seen here are roughly 11,000 distinct CDR3 sequences, about 39% observed once, and the top ten hold about 15%. Sample: CD4+ T cells from blood, cultured in vitro. These receptor sequences come from a human donor in good health.

This chain uses TRBV2 with TRBJ2-5; 9 bases are a match to TRBD1. Unmatched junction bases numbered 3, after V lost 3 bases and J lost 4 bases. This CDR3 spans 14 amino acids. Per germline, CDR1 SNHLY and CDR2 FYNNEI. In nucleotides, the CDR3 is TGTGCCAGCAGTGAGGGACAGGGCCCAGAGACCCAGTACTTC. Translated, it gives CASSEGQGPETQYF.

The chain is built from TRBV7-2 and TRBJ1-5, with 7 positions matching TRBD1. Per germline, CDR1 SGHTA and CDR2 FQGNSA. V lost 3 bases and J lost 3; bases outside the gene matches: 8. The CDR3 is 16 residues long. CDR3 loop: CASSLTGSGNNQPQHF. Written as DNA, the CDR3 is TGTGCCAGCAGCTTGACAGGGAGCGGAAACAATCAGCCCCAGCATTTT.

The chain joins TRBV27 to TRBJ2-2; D may correspond to TRBD1 or TRBD2 (6 bases each). This CDR3 contains 15 residues. Germline assignment: CDR1 MNHEY and CDR2 SMNVEV (reference sequence). V was cut by 8 bases and J by 6 bases, with 19 bases left in between. CDR3 nucleotides: TGTGCCAGCTCCATGTCGGGGGCCGGGGCCGGGGAGCTGTTTTTT. Translation: CASSMSGAGAGELFF.